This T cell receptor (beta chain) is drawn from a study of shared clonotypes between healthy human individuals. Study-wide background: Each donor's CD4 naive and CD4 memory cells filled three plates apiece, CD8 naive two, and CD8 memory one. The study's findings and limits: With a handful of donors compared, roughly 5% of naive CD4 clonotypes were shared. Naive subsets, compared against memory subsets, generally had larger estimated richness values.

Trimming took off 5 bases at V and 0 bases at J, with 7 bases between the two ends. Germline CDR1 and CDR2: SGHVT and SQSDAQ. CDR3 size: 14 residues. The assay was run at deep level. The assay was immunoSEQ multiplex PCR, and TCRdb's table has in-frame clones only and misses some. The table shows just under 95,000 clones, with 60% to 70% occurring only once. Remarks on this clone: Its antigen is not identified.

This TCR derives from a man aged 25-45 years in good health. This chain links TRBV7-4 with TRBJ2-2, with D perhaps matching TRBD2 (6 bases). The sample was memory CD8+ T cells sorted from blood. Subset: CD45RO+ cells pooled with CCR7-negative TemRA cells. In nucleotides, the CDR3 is TGTGCCAGCAGCGGGACTTCGAACACCGGGGAGCTGTTTTTT. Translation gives CASSGTSNTGELFF.